This T cell receptor (beta chain) was profiled in a study of neoadjuvant anti-PD-1 for oral cavity cancer. Study as a whole: Patients mostly received three to four biweekly nivolumab doses at 3 mg/kg before surgery. Patients without progression got a fourth dose around day 43.

V was shortened by 0 bases and J by 6 bases, with 3 bases between the two germline ends. There are 12 residues in the CDR3. CDR1 and CDR2 (germline): SGHNT, YYREEE (reference sequence). Whole-study findings and limits: With three patients per group, TCR findings need larger cohorts.

PBMC libraries mostly used roughly 460 ng of input genomic DNA, with six replicates per sample. The data were produced by immunoSEQ multiplex PCR, yet TCRdb's version contains in-frame clones alone and is incomplete. The sample includes over 7,500 clones, approximately 68% of them seen just once. About this clone itself: Its antigen is as yet unknown.

Sample time point: after neoadjuvant nivolumab, at surgical resection. This clonotype was sampled from a person aged 35-79 years with oral cavity squamous cell carcinoma. This chain joins TRBV5-4 and TRBJ2-2; D is unresolved. The source material was PBMCs, sampled after nivolumab (anti-PD-1) treatment. The CDR3 loop reads CASSLAPGELFF. The DNA for the CDR3 is TGTGCCAGCAGCTTGGCCCCCGGGGAGCTGTTTTTT.